This record looks at one TCR beta chain sequence and its context. As for time point: baseline, week 1 (first vaccination visit). Regarding treatment: pre-vaccination baseline after standard-of-care therapy. There were new WHO grade 3 or 4 astrocytomas in the donors, and these were IDH1-mutant and ATRX-lost. The data are from a study of a mutant IDH1 vaccine in newly diagnosed glioma. Study-wide context: Treated patients had a mean age of 40.4 years and a 62.5% male, around 38% female split. Previous treatment comprised radiotherapy, temozolomide, or both, mostly both.

Some clones are missing from TCRdb's copy, which holds only in-frame ones; the method was immunoSEQ multiplex PCR. The sample includes about 88,000 clones, around 79% seen only once; the top ten take about 5.1%. From germline, CDR1 is PRHDT and CDR2 FYEKMQ (reference sequence). The CDR3 extends over 14 amino acids. V dropped 1 base and J dropped 0 bases, with 4 bases sitting between them. This sample comprised PBMCs, obtained from a glioma patient treated with radiotherapy, temozolomide or both. V is TRBV13 and J is TRBJ2-1; D remains ambiguous. This sequence originates from a man between 40 and 49 years old with glioma. Some clones in this sample may be carry-over from other donors' samples. CDR3 nucleotides: TGTGCCAGCAGCTTAGTCAGCTCCTACAATGAGCAGTTCTTC. This encodes CASSLVSSYNEQFF.